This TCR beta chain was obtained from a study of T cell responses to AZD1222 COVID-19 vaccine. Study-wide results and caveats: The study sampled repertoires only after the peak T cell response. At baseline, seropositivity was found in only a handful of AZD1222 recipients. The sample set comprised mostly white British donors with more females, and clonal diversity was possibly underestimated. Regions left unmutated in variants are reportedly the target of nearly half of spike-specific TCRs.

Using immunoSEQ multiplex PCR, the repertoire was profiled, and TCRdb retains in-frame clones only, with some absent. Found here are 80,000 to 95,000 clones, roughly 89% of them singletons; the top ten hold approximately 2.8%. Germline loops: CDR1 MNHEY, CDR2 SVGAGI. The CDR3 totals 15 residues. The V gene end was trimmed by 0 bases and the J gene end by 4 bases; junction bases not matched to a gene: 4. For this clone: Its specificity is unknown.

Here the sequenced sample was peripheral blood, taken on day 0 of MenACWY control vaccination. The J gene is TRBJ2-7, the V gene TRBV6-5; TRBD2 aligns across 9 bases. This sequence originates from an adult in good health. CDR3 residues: CASSYSASGVYEQYF. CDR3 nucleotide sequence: TGTGCCAGCAGTTACTCGGCTAGCGGGGTGTACGAGCAGTACTTC.